A selection of T cell receptor beta chains follows, all from one sample in a study of sequential checkpoint blockade in melanoma. The assay was immunoSEQ multiplex PCR, and TCRdb's table has in-frame clones only and misses some. The sample carries about 21,000 clones, roughly 80% recorded once. The sample in question was CD8+ T cells sorted from blood (inferred from file names), obtained from a patient given nivolumab and ipilimumab in sequence. The origin of the receptors is a human donor with melanoma. Both conserved end residues are part of each CDR3. The D gene is left open where the match is weak. Only some rows state a clone size, as once, few, many or a class for expanded clones.

V gene	D gene	clone size	J gene	CDR3 protein	CDR3 DNA
TRBV27	TRBD1	-	TRBJ1-1	CASSLSDRGNTEAFF	TGTGCCAGCAGTTTATCGGACAGGGGAAACACTGAAGCTTTCTTT
TRBV15	TRBD2	once	TRBJ2-3	CATSRASGPTDTQYF	TGTGCCACCAGCAGGGCTAGCGGCCCCACAGATACGCAGTATTTT
TRBV19	-	-	TRBJ1-6	CASSMGAPGPYSPLHF	TGTGCCAGTAGTATGGGGGCCCCTGGCCCCTATTCACCCCTCCACTTT
TRBV27	TRBD2	-	TRBJ2-2	CASSLGSGVGTGELFF	TGTGCCAGCAGTTTAGGCAGCGGGGTAGGCACCGGGGAGCTGTTTTTT
TRBV5-1	-	-	TRBJ2-4	CASSLDGVAKNIQYF	TGCGCCAGCAGCTTGGACGGGGTTGCCAAAAACATTCAGTACTTC
TRBV9	TRBD2	-	TRBJ2-1	CASHPGTSSYNEQFF	TGTGCCAGCCACCCCGGGACTAGCAGCTACAATGAGCAGTTCTTC
TRBV19	TRBD1	-	TRBJ1-3	CASRPWDRGNTIYF	TGTGCCAGTAGACCCTGGGACAGGGGAAACACCATATATTTT
TRBV2	TRBD1	-	TRBJ1-2	CASSGTATHRGYGYTF	TGTGCCAGCAGTGGGACAGCCACCCACAGGGGCTATGGCTACACCTTC
TRBV9	-	-	TRBJ1-2	CASSADGSGSFNYGYTF	TGTGCCAGCAGCGCAGACGGTTCCGGGTCCTTTAACTATGGCTACACCTTC
TRBV4-3	-	-	TRBJ2-5	CASSQTLGLVPTQYF	TGCGCCAGCAGCCAAACCCTGGGGCTAGTGCCGACCCAGTACTTC
TRBV30	-	once	TRBJ2-7	CAWGWDSSSYEQYF	TGTGCCTGGGGTTGGGACTCTAGCTCCTACGAGCAGTACTTC
TRBV28	TRBD1	-	TRBJ2-6	CASSYPRQGRSYSGANVLTF	TGTGCCAGCAGTTACCCGAGACAGGGGCGTTCCTACTCTGGGGCCAACGTCCTGACTTTC
TRBV13	-	-	TRBJ2-7	CASSLSTYEQYF	TGTGCCAGCAGCTTATCTACTTACGAGCAGTACTTC
TRBV7-9	TRBD2	-	TRBJ2-3	CASSLEGLAGISQYF	TGTGCCAGCAGCTTAGAGGGACTAGCGGGAATTTCGCAGTATTTT
TRBV9	TRBD1	-	TRBJ1-2	CASSVGWQGDTYNYGYTF	TGTGCCAGCAGCGTAGGTTGGCAGGGGGATACTTATAACTATGGCTACACCTTC
TRBV6-5	TRBD2	-	TRBJ2-1	CASSYSELAGPDEQFF	TGTGCCAGCAGTTACTCTGAACTAGCGGGTCCGGATGAGCAGTTCTTC
TRBV4-3	-	once	TRBJ2-1	CASSQDLQGLYNEQFF	TGCGCCAGCAGCCAAGATTTGCAGGGCCTCTACAATGAGCAGTTCTTC
TRBV27	TRBD1	-	TRBJ2-3	CASSLQGPWADTQYF	TGTGCCAGCAGCCTACAGGGGCCGTGGGCAGATACGCAGTATTTT
TRBV27	-	-	TRBJ1-6	CASSPGTYNSPLHF	TGTGCCAGCAGTCCCGGGACTTATAATTCACCCCTCCACTTT
TRBV9	-	-	TRBJ1-1	CASSLWANTEAFF	TGTGCCAGCAGCTTATGGGCGAACACTGAAGCTTTCTTT
TRBV19	TRBD1	-	TRBJ2-3	CASSMWGTAPSTDTQYF	TGTGCCAGTAGTATGTGGGGGACAGCCCCTAGCACAGATACGCAGTATTTT
TRBV7-7	-	-	TRBJ1-5	CASSSTGDYSNQPQHF	TGTGCCAGCAGCTCGACAGGAGATTATAGCAATCAGCCCCAGCATTTT
TRBV7-7	TRBD1	-	TRBJ2-1	CASSLGTGHDNEQFF	TGTGCCAGCAGCTTAGGGACAGGGCACGACAATGAGCAGTTCTTC
TRBV6-5	TRBD1	-	TRBJ1-1	CASSYWTGTEAFF	TGTGCCAGCAGTTATTGGACAGGCACTGAAGCTTTCTTT
TRBV11-3	-	-	TRBJ2-7	CASSYPRGEQYF	TGTGCCAGCAGCTACCCCCGGGGCGAGCAGTACTTC
TRBV7-5	-	-	TRBJ1-1	CASSSDRGETEAFF	TGTGCCAGCAGCTCTGACAGGGGAGAGACTGAAGCTTTCTTT
TRBV19	-	few	TRBJ2-1	CATVDFSKDNEQFF	TGTGCCACCGTGGACTTCTCCAAGGACAATGAGCAGTTCTTC
TRBV4-3	-	-	TRBJ1-2	CASSQRARLGYGYTF	TGCGCCAGCAGCCAGAGGGCCAGGTTGGGTTATGGCTACACCTTC
TRBV4-1	-	-	TRBJ2-7	CASSPEDSSYEQYF	TGCGCCAGCAGCCCCGAGGACAGTTCCTACGAGCAGTACTTC
TRBV5-1	-	-	TRBJ1-1	CASSPAGNAEAFF	TGCGCCAGCAGCCCGGCAGGCAACGCTGAAGCTTTCTTT
TRBV7-9	-	-	TRBJ1-1	CASSLDGGTEAFF	TGTGCCAGCAGCCTAGACGGGGGCACTGAAGCTTTCTTT
TRBV28	TRBD1	once	TRBJ1-5	CASSRRRGQGTGQPQHF	TGTGCCAGCAGTAGACGACGGGGACAGGGGACGGGGCAGCCCCAGCATTTT
TRBV6-5	-	few	TRBJ2-5	CATQWGPQTQYF	TGTGCCACCCAGTGGGGGCCCCAGACCCAGTACTTC
TRBV10-3	-	-	TRBJ1-5	CAIRDATGRQPQHF	TGTGCCATCAGAGACGCCACAGGGCGGCAGCCCCAGCATTTT
TRBV6-5	TRBD1	-	TRBJ1-2	CASRTGVDGYTF	TGTGCCAGCAGAACAGGGGTCGATGGCTACACCTTC
TRBV27	TRBD1	-	TRBJ2-2	CASGGQGNTGELFF	TGTGCCAGCGGGGGACAGGGGAACACCGGGGAGCTGTTTTTT
TRBV10-3	-	-	TRBJ1-1	CAISEPRNTEAFF	TGTGCCATCAGTGAACCGAGGAACACTGAAGCTTTCTTT
TRBV6-5	-	-	TRBJ2-1	CASSYSSNNEQFF	TGTGCCAGCAGTTACTCGAGCAACAATGAGCAGTTCTTC
TRBV28	-	-	TRBJ2-1	CASSPHTGLHNEQFF	TGTGCCAGCAGCCCCCATACAGGGCTCCACAATGAGCAGTTCTTC
TRBV27	-	once	TRBJ2-1	CASSLTGSRSEQFF	TGTGCCAGCAGTCTCACGGGGTCCCGGAGTGAGCAGTTCTTC
TRBV30	-	few	TRBJ1-6	CAWSVLGVNSPLHF	TGTGCCTGGAGTGTACTCGGGGTAAATTCACCCCTCCACTTT
TRBV6-5	-	-	TRBJ2-1	CASSYERVYNEQFF	TGTGCCAGCAGTTACGAGAGAGTTTACAATGAGCAGTTCTTC
TRBV7-6	TRBD1	once	TRBJ2-4	CASSLARGQGLNIQYF	TGTGCCAGCAGCTTAGCGAGGGGACAGGGCTTAAACATTCAGTACTTC